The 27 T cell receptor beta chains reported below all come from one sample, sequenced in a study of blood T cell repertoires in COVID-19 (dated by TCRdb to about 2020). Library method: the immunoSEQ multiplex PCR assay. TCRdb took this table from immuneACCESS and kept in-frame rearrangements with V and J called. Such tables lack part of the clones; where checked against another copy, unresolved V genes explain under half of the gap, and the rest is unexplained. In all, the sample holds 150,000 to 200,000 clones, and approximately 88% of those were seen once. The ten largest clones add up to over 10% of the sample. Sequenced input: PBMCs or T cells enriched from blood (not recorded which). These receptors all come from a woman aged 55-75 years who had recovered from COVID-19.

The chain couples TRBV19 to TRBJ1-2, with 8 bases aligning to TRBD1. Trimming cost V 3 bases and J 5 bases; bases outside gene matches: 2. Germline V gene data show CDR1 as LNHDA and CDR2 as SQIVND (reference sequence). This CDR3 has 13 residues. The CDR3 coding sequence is TGTGCCAGTAGTATGGACAGGGATTATGGCTACACCTTC. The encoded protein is CASSMDRDYGYTF.

The CDR3 bases are TGCGCCAGCAGCCCGACAGGCTCTGGGGCCAACGTCCTGACTTTC. This encodes CASSPTGSGANVLTF. The V gene is TRBV5-1, the J gene TRBJ2-6, with D possibly matching TRBD1 (6 bases). Germline assignment: CDR1 SGHRS and CDR2 YFSETQ. With 4 bases removed from V and 0 bases from J, the gap between germline ends came to 8 bases. The CDR3 has 15 amino acids. Filled out from reference TRBV5-1 and TRBJ2-6, the complete variable domain reads KAGVTQTPRYLIKTRGQQVTLSCSPISGHRSVSWYQQTPGQGLQFLFEYFSETQRNKGNFPGRFSGRQFSNSRSEMNVSTLELGDSALYLCASSPTGSGANVLTFGAGSRLTVL.

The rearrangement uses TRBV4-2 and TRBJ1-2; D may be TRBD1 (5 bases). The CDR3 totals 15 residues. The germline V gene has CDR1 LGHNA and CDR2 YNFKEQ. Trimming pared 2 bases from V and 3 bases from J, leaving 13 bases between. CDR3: CASSQTPEGDYGYTF. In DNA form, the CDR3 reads TGTGCCAGCAGCCAAACTCCCGAAGGGGACTATGGCTACACCTTC.

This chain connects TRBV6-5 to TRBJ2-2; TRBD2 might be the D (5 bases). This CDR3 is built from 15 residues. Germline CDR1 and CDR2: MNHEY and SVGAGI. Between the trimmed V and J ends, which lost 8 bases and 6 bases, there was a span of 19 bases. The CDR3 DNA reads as TGTGCCAGCTCCCCGGTTGAACTAGGGCCCGGGGAGCTGTTTTTT. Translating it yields CASSPVELGPGELFF.

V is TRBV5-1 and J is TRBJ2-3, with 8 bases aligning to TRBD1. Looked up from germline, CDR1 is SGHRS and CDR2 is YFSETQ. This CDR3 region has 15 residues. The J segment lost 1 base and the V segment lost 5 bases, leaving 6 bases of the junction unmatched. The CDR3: CASSAGTGGTDTQYF. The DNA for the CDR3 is TGCGCCAGCAGTGCCGGGACAGGCGGCACAGATACGCAGTATTTT.

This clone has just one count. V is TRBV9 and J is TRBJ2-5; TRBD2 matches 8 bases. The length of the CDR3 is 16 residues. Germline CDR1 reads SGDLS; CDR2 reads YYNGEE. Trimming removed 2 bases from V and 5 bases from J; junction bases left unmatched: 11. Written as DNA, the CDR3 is TGTGCCAGCAGCGTCGGGCCCGGGGGGGCGGAGGAGACCCAGTACTTC. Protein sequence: CASSVGPGGAEETQYF.

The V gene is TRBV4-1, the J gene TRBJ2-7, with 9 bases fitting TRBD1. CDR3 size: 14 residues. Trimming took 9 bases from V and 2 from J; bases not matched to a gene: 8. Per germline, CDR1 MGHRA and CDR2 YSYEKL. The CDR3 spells CARGGTGTTYEQYF. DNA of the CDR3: TGCGCCAGGGGAGGGACAGGGACTACCTACGAGCAGTACTTC.

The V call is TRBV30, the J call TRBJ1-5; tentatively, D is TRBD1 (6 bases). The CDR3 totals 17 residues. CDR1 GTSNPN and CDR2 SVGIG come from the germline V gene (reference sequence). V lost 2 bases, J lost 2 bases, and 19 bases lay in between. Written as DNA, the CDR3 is TGTGCCTGGAGTCCCCCGGGGGGCCCGTCGGGCAATCAGCCCCAGCATTTT. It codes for CAWSPPGGPSGNQPQHF. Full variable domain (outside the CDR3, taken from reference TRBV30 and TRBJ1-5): SQTIHQWPATLVQPVGSPLSLECTVEGTSNPNLYWYRQAAGRGLQLLFYSVGIGQISSEVPQNLSASRPQDRQFILSSKKLLLSDSGFYLCAWSPPGGPSGNQPQHFGDGTRLSIL.

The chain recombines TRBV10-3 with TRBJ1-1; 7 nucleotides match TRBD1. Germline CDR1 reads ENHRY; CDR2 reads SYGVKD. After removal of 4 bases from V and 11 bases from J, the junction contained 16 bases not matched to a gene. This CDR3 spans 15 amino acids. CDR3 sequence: CAISVDRPLPGEAFF. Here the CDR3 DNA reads TGTGCCATCAGTGTGGACAGGCCCTTACCAGGAGAGGCTTTCTTT.

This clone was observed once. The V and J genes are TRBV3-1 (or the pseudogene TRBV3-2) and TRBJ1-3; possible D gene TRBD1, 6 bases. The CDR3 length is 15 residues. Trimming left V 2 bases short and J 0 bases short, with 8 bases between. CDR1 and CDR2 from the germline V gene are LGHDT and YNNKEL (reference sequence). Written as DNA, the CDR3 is TGTGCCAGCAGCCAATGGACAGCCTCTGGAAACACCATATATTTT. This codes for CASSQWTASGNTIYF.

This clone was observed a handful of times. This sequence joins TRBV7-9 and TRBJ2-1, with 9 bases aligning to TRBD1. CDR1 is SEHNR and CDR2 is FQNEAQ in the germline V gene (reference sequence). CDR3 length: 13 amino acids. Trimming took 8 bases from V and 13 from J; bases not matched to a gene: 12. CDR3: CASERDRGVEQFF. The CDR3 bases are TGTGCCAGCGAGAGAGACAGGGGGGTTGAACAGTTCTTC.

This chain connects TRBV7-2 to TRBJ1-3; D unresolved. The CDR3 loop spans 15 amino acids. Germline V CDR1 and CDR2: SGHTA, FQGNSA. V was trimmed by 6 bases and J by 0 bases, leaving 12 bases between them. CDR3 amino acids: CASSLAPRSGNTIYF. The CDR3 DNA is TGTGCCAGCAGTCTGGCCCCTCGCTCTGGAAACACCATATATTTT.

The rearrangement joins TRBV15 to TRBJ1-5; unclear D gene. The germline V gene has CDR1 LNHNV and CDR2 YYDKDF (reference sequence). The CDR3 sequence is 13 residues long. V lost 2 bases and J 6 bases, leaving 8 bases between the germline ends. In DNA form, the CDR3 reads TGTGCCACCAGCAGATCGAGGTTTCAGCCCCAGCATTTT. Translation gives CATSRSRFQPQHF.

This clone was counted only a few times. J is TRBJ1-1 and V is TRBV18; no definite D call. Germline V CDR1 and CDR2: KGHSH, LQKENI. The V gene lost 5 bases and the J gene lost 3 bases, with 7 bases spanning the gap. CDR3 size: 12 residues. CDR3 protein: CASSSSYTEAFF. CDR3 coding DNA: TGTGCCAGCTCAAGTAGTTACACTGAAGCTTTCTTT.

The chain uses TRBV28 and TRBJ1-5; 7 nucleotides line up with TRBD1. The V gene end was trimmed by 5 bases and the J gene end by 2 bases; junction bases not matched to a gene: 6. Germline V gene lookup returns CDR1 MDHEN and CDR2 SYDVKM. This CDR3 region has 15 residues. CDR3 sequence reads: CASSGGQRGNQPQHF. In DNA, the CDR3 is TGTGCCAGCAGTGGGGGACAGCGGGGCAATCAGCCCCAGCATTTT.

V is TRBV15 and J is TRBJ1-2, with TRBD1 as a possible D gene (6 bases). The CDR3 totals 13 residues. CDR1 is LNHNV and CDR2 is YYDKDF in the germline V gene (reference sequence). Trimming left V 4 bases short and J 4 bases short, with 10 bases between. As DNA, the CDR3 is TGTGCCACCAGCAACGACAGGACCTATGGCTACACCTTC. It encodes CATSNDRTYGYTF.

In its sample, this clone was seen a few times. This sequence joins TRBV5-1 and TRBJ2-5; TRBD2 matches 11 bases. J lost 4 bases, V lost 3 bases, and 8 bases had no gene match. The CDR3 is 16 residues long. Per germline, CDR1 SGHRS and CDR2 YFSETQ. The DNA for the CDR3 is TGCGCCAGCAGCTCCGTAGCGGGGGGGCCCCCAGAGACCCAGTACTTC. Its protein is CASSSVAGGPPETQYF.

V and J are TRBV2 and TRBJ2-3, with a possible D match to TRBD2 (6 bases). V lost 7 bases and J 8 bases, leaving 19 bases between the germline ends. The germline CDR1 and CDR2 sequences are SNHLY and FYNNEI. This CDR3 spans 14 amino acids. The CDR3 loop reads CASKGTAGWGTQYF. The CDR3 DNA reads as TGTGCCAGCAAAGGGACTGCCGGCTGGGGTACGCAGTATTTT.

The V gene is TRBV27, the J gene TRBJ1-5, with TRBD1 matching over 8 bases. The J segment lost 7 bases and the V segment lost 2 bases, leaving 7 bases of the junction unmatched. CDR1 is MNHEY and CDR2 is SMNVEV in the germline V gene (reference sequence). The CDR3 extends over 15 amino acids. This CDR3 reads CASSLQGAPWQPQHF. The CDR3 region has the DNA TGTGCCAGCAGTTTACAGGGGGCTCCTTGGCAGCCCCAGCATTTT.

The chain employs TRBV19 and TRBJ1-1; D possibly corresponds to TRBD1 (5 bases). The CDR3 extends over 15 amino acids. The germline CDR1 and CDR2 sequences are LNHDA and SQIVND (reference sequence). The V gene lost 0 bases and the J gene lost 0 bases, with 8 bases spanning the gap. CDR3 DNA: TGTGCCAGTAGTATAGATGGGGCCCTGAACACTGAAGCTTTCTTT. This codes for CASSIDGALNTEAFF.

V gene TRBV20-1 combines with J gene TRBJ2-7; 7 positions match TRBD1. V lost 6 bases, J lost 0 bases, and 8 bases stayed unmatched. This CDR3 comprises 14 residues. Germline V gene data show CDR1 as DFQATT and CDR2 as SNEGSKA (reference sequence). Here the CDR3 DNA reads TGCAGTGCCAGTGACAGGGCAAGCTCCTACGAGCAGTACTTC. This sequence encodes CSASDRASSYEQYF.

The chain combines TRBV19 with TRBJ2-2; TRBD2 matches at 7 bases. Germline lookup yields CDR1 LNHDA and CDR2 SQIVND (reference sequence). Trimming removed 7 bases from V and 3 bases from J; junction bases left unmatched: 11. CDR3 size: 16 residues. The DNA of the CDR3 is TGTGCCAGTAAATCCGGTGGCGGGAGTTACACCGGGGAGCTGTTTTTT. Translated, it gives CASKSGGGSYTGELFF.

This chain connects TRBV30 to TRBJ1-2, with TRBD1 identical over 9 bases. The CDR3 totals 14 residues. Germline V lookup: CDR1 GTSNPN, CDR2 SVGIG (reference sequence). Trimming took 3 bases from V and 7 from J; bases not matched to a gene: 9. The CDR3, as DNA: TGTGCCTGGAGAACCGGGACAGGGTGGGGTGGCTACACCTTC. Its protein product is CAWRTGTGWGGYTF.

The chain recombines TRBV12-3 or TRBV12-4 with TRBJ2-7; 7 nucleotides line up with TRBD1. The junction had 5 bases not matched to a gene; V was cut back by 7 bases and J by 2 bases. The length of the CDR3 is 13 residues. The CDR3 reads CASTVDRTYEQYF. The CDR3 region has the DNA TGTGCCAGCACCGTGGACAGGACCTACGAGCAGTACTTC.

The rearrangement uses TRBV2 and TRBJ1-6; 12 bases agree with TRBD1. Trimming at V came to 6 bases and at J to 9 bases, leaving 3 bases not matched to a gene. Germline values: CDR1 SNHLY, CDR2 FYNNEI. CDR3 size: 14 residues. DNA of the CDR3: TGTGCCAGCAGGCGGGACAGGGGGCTTTCACCCCTCCACTTT. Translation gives CASRRDRGLSPLHF.

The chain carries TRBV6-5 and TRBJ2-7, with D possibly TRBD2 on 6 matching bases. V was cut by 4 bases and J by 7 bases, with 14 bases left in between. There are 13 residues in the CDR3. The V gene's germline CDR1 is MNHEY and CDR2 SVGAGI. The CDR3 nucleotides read TGTGCCAGCAGTTGGGAGCTGGGGAGGGAGCAGTACTTC. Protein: CASSWELGREQYF.

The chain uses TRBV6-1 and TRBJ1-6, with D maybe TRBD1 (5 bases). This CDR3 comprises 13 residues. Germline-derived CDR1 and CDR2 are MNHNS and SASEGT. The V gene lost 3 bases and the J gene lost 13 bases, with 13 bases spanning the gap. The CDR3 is CASSEGGVTPLHF. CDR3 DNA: TGTGCCAGCAGTGAGGGGGGGGTTACGCCCCTCCACTTT.